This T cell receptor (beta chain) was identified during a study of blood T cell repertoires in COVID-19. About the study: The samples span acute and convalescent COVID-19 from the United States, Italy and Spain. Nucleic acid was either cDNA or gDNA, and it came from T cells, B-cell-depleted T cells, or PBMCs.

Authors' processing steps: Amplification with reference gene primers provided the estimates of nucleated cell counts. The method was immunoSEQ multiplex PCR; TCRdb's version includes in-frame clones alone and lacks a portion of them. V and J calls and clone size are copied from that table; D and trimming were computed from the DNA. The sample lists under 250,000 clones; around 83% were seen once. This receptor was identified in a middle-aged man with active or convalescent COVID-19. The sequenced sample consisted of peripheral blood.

The CDR3 region has the DNA TGCGCCAGCAGCCAAGACGGGAATCAGCCCCAGCATTTT. Translating it yields CASSQDGNQPQHF. V is TRBV4-3 and J is TRBJ1-5; D is uncertain. The CDR3 runs to 13 residues. V was cut by 0 bases and J by 4 bases, with 4 bases left in between. Germline loops: CDR1 LGHNA, CDR2 YSLEER.